This T cell receptor beta chain was sequenced for a study of B cell selection in AIRE deficiency. Here immunoSEQ multiplex PCR was the method, and the copy in TCRdb shows in-frame clones only, minus some. The sample lists roughly 25,000 clones, roughly 95% occurring once. Conventional CD4 T cells were sorted as CD4+CD127+ cells. The CDR3 loop spans 17 amino acids. Germline V gene sequence: CDR1 LNHDA, CDR2 SQIVND (reference sequence). Trimming shortened V by 3 bases and J by 0 bases, and 12 bases separated the two germline ends. The receptor comes from a human donor in good health. The sequenced sample consisted of CD4+CD127+ conventional T cells sorted from PBMCs. The chain carries TRBV19 and TRBJ2-6, with D perhaps assigned TRBD1 or TRBD2 (5 bases each). The CDR3 sequence is CASSMRGSTSGANVLTF. In nucleotides, the CDR3 is TGTGCCAGTAGTATGAGGGGCTCGACCTCTGGGGCCAACGTCCTGACTTTC.